This T cell receptor (beta chain) is from a study of shared clonotypes between healthy human individuals. Broader study findings: The low donor count limited represented genetic and exposure-history diversity. Non-shared clonotypes displayed generation probabilities falling below those of clonotypes present in all four donors.

Of note for this clone: Its target is unknown.

Deep-level settings were used for running the assay. Source study methods: Filtering differed for immunoSEQ, which gave only junction sequences without quality scores. The table came from immunoSEQ multiplex PCR; TCRdb's copy has only in-frame clones and leaves some out. V and J calls and clone size are copied from that table; D and trimming were computed from the DNA. The sample has about 2,500,000 clones, 85% to 95% seen once. Germline V gene sequence: CDR1 MNHNY, CDR2 SVGAGI (reference sequence). The CDR3 length is 14 residues. V lost 7 bases and J lost 0, with 12 bases in between. Sequencing was performed on naive CD4+ T cells sorted from blood. Subset specified: CD45RA+ positively selected. The source is a man younger than 35 in good health. The chain joins TRBV6-6 to TRBJ2-5; D not certain. CDR3 sequence reads: CASKPGLYQETQYF. DNA of the CDR3: TGTGCCAGCAAACCGGGTCTGTACCAAGAGACCCAGTACTTC.